This section outlines one T cell receptor (beta chain) sequence together with its context. This clone appeared once. It lacks a known antigen. No much larger clone is present one base from it, and per-base qualities are unavailable. This sample stems from a study of cytomegalovirus exposure and HLA in healthy donors (dated by TCRdb to 2017 to 2019). About the full investigation: An earlier analysis of approximately 550 of the donors reported approximately 300 Gb of sequence data and roughly 100 million unique TCR beta sequences from 150 million to 200 million T cells. The later analysis used no new phenotypic data to find candidate immune exposures, relying instead on TCR beta sequences and their occurrence across donors. An earlier analysis of about 600 of the donors used high-throughput TCR beta sequencing to judge whether each TCR beta V gene segment behaved as functional or pseudogenic. Roughly 300 gigabases of sequencing data and approximately 85 million unique TCR sequences were included in an early release covering 500 to 750 HLA-typed donors. All discovery cohort repertoires had been generated on a single sequencing platform. High-throughput TCR immunosequencing, statistical association of individual TCRs with disease status, and machine learning were combined to predict cytomegalovirus infection status. The genetic ancestry cluster associated with self-reported Caucasian donors included 81% of the roughly 380 genotyped donors. Typing coverage differed by locus: A, B, C, DRB1 and DQB1 were typed in roughly 620-630 donors, DQA1 in 522, DPA1 in around 610, and DPB1 in just under 480. The study aimed to test whether signatures of past pathogen exposure could be identified by cataloging public T cell receptors. Using immunosequencing, the study profiled T cell repertoires from about 620 subjects and related those repertoires to cytomegalovirus serostatus. A later genetic analysis used genome-wide SNP genotypes for about 60% of the roughly 700 donors, treating that subset as a discovery cohort. Besides the first cohort of approximately 710 subjects, a separate validation cohort made up of over a hundred different subjects was used. Class I and class II HLA loci were covered by the typing at four-digit resolution. Among 300 to 450 genotyped donors of the cohort, an average of roughly 240,000 unique TCR beta nucleotide sequences were sequenced per donor, roughly 20% of them non-productive. A later analysis re-analyzed previously published TCR beta repertoires from 500 to 700 donors and added high-resolution HLA genotyping to study TCR occurrence patterns. A few DR-DQ haplotypes were treated as single units for association and clustering because of strong linkage in the cohort. Alongside the repertoire data, information on donor age, sex, ethnicity and CMV serostatus was compiled.

V has 5 bases trimmed and J has 1 base trimmed; junction bases matching no gene number 5. CDR1 and CDR2, looked up from the germline V gene, are SGHVS and FNYEAQ. CDR3 length: 16 amino acids, cysteine to phenylalanine. Kept here is only the CDR3 DNA, which spans 48 bases and is read in frame from base 1. What the work shows at the level of the full study, not this receptor alone: A cluster of highly shared sequence variants was judged likely to represent a technical artifact of the sequencing pipeline. In a later analysis, 16,951 TCR beta sequences were associated with specific HLA alleles at a false discovery rate of 0.05. Because HLA typing was missing for some donors at each locus, association tests included only the typed subset. Because counts were too low, 15 to 20 rarely observed V segments, including chromosome 9 orphons, were excluded from the earlier analysis of several hundred of the donors. Broadly in line with IMGT annotations, most TCR beta V segments showed up in productive rearrangements about 87% or about 30% of the time in an earlier analysis of 587 of the donors. Because the 87-base-pair reads could not distinguish some IMGT-functional V segments, including TRBV6-2 and TRBV6-3, those segments were excluded. In vitro tests confirmed that three of the cytomegalovirus-associated TCR beta chains recognize cytomegalovirus antigens. Several of the top co-occurrence clusters appeared to be linked to parvovirus B19, influenza, CMV and Epstein-Barr virus, according to a later analysis. A further reported finding was that TCR beta sequences accurately predicted the HLA-A and HLA-B alleles for most subjects in the first cohort. When HLA alleles, especially DR and DQ, strongly co-occurred, attributing TCR associations to individual alleles was difficult. Cytomegalovirus status was reported to be diagnosed by the classifier with high specificity and sensitivity in both the original and validation cohorts. V-gene and J-gene trimming of TCR beta chains was associated with a missense DCLRE1C variant in a later genetic analysis, and the association was replicated in an independent cohort. Presence/absence analyses assumed roughly uniform sequencing depth across donors, an assumption that may not hold. In a later analysis, HLA-associated TCR beta chains showed more clonal expansion and lower generation probabilities than non-associated chains that were equally common. According to the authors, the approach could potentially be generalized to other disease states and immunological phenotypes. In the study, approximately 160 TCR beta chains were listed as associated with cytomegalovirus. Across donors, most TCR sequences were observed very rarely, whereas some public TCRs were present in many individuals. A later analysis found that most CMV-associated TCR beta chains appeared HLA-restricted, with HLA associations seemingly driven largely by CMV exposure. For the cohort, immune exposure information was limited to CMV serostatus. Linkage disequilibrium might explain the correlated functional status among segregating V segments, but an unknown experimental factor could not be ruled out. In a later analysis, the rate of TCR association differed among HLA loci, with DRB1 alleles having the most associated TCRs and HLA-C alleles having the fewest. The cohort was sequenced for TCR beta chains only, and without alpha or paired-chain data the features that could be detected were limited. A later genetic analysis reported fewer N-insertions in productive TCRs among donors in an Asian-associated ancestry cluster than the approximately 670-donor mean.

The cohort comprised hundreds of healthy bone marrow donors. Cohort members were all nominally healthy when sampled, although unrecorded immune exposures were likely present. The donor was CMV seropositive and was included in the group of approximately 300 seropositive cohort members. Each donor provided a peripheral blood sample, and peripheral blood mononuclear cells were used for TCR beta sequencing. The Qiagen DNeasy Blood Extraction Kit was used to extract genomic DNA from the blood cell samples. Receptors were amplified or captured by the immunoSEQ multiplex PCR assay. For the multiplex PCR, a mixture combining 60 forward primers for TCR Vbeta segments and 13 reverse primers for TCR Jbeta segments was used. The CDR3 region of rearranged TCR beta genes was amplified from genomic DNA by a multiplex PCR assay. On the Illumina HiSeq System, the amplified TCR beta libraries were sequenced as 87-base-pair reads. In the original analysis: In a later analysis, tens of millions of unique TCR beta chains were counted across the 500 to 850 repertoires, and roughly 10 million of these chains were shared by at least two donors. Raw reads were error-corrected and collapsed into unique sequences with a nearest-neighbor algorithm that merged closely related sequences to remove PCR and sequencing errors. CDR3 sequences were aligned to IMGT reference sequences to assign V, D and J gene segments. For a sequence to be retained, a match of at least six nucleotides to both a V gene segment and a J gene segment was required. Rearrangements were classified as productive when the CDR3 lacked stop codons and remained in frame with V and J, and all other rearrangements were classified as non-productive. CDR3 was defined according to IMGT convention as the region running from the second conserved V-encoded cysteine to the conserved J-encoded phenylalanine. In an earlier analysis of approximately 500 of the donors, sequences lacking an unambiguous match to a single V gene segment were excluded. In an earlier analysis of 587 of the donors, V segments were called functional above 56.7% productive rearrangements and were called segregating when the between-donor standard deviation exceeded 5%. A statistical classification framework was developed to diagnose cytomegalovirus status using the catalog of TCR beta chain sequences. In a later analysis, TCR nucleotide sequences were compared against IMGT/GENE-DB human TR gene sequences so that V and J genes could be assigned. In a later analysis, CDR3 sequences and most-parsimonious VDJ recombination scenarios were assigned using the TCRdist pipeline. In a later analysis, every TCR beta chain was defined by the combination of its CDR3 amino acid sequence and its V-gene family, and reads without a unique V-gene family were dropped. In a later analysis, some 600 highly shared, low-generation-probability nucleotide sequences were removed to address suspected cross-contamination and a sequencing artifact. A later analysis calculated a clonal expansion index for each public chain from normalized within-repertoire ranks of inferred template counts. Generation probabilities in a later analysis came from a VDJ recombination model fitted to out-of-frame rearrangements, and those results were checked against IGoR. In a later analysis, hypergeometric tests were used to score TCR-TCR, TCR-HLA and TCR-CMV co-occurrence, with a repertoire-size bias correction applied to TCR pairs. A later analysis estimated false discovery rates by permuting HLA or CMV assignments 20 times. In a later analysis, co-occurring TCRs were grouped with DBSCAN, and TCRdist sequence similarity was added when clustering was performed within HLA-allele-positive subsets. Co-occurrence clustering excluded repertoires with fewer than 30,000 or more than 120,000 public chains, plus five with anomalous nucleotide sharing. In its TCRdb copy, this immuneACCESS table keeps in-frame sequences only and misses some clones. Where compared with another copy, unresolved V genes explain less than half of these, and the others have no known cause. Clone size and the V and J calls come from that table; the DNA yielded D and trimming. In this sample the table shows 90,000 or so clones, about 69% of which occur a single time. Roughly 15% of the sample is in the top ten clones.

The sequence was obtained from a young woman in good health and CMV-seropositive. The chain couples TRBV7-6 to TRBJ2-3; TRBD2 lines up with 11 middle nucleotides. Specimen: PBMCs. The CDR3 is CASSPMTSGGTDTQYF. The sequenced DNA is TGTGCCAGCAGCCCTATGACTAGCGGGGGCACAGATACGCAGTATTTT.